The rows below give T cell receptor beta chains drawn from one sample of a study of blood T cells in healthy people across ages. MiXCR, run by TCRdb on the 5' RACE reads, gives a single entry per CDR3 protein. Of hundreds of thousands of distinct CDR3 sequences listed, under 25% were seen once; the top ten hold more than 3%. Sequenced: blood. These receptors were taken from a man aged 70-80 years in good health. CDR3s include the opening cysteine and the closing phenylalanine or tryptophan. D genes are given only for firm matches. Rows give clone size only sometimes, using once, few, many, or a class for an expanded clone.

J: TRBJ2-2; V: TRBV3-1; D: -; size: -; DNA: TGTGCCAGCAGCCAAGATCGTGGGGAGCTGTTTTTT; CDR3: CASSQDRGELFF
J: TRBJ1-4; V: TRBV3-1; D: TRBD1; size: few; DNA: TGTGCCAGCAGCCGGGCAGGGGGCGTTGAAAAACTGTTTTTT; CDR3: CASSRAGGVEKLFF
J: TRBJ2-2; V: TRBV7-8; D: TRBD1; size: few; DNA: TGTGCCAGCCGATTAGACAGGGCCCGCACCGGGGAGCTGTTTTTT; CDR3: CASRLDRARTGELFF
J: TRBJ2-3; V: TRBV27; D: -; size: -; DNA: TGTGCCAGCTCCGACCATTTCACAGATACGCAGTATTTT; CDR3: CASSDHFTDTQYF
J: TRBJ2-5; V: TRBV29-1; D: TRBD1; size: few; DNA: TGCAGCGTCGGAGGACAGGGGGCCTTGACCCAGTACTTC; CDR3: CSVGGQGALTQYF
J: TRBJ2-7; V: TRBV7-2; D: TRBD1; size: few; DNA: TGTGCCAGCAGCCACCGGGACAGGGGGACCTACGAGCAGTACTTC; CDR3: CASSHRDRGTYEQYF
J: TRBJ2-1; V: TRBV20-1; D: TRBD2; size: few; DNA: TGCAGTGCTAAGGCCGGACTAGCGGGAGGGCCGTTGGACAATGAGCAGTTCTTC; CDR3: CSAKAGLAGGPLDNEQFF
J: TRBJ2-3; V: TRBV4-3; D: -; size: few; DNA: TGCGCCAGCAGCCAAGGACTAGGGGGTACAGATACGCAGTATTTT; CDR3: CASSQGLGGTDTQYF
J: TRBJ2-5; V: TRBV4-1; D: -; size: -; DNA: TGCGCCACCCGAGCGGGTATAGAAGAGACCCAGTACTTC; CDR3: CATRAGIEETQYF
J: TRBJ2-5; V: TRBV7-2; D: -; size: few; DNA: TGTGCCGGCAGACAGCAAGAGACCCAGTACTTC; CDR3: CAGRQQETQYF
J: TRBJ2-5; V: TRBV12-5; D: -; size: -; DNA: TGTGCTAGTAGACAAGGTGCGGGGTACCAAGAGACCCAGTACTTC; CDR3: CASRQGAGYQETQYF
J: TRBJ1-1; V: TRBV19; D: TRBD1; size: -; DNA: TGTGCCAGTAGTATATTCGGGGACAGGGACACTGAAGCTTTCTTT; CDR3: CASSIFGDRDTEAFF
J: TRBJ2-1; V: TRBV29-1; D: -; size: once; DNA: TGCAGCGTTGAAAGGGGGGTGGAGCAGTTCTTC; CDR3: CSVERGVEQFF
J: TRBJ2-1; V: TRBV4-2; D: -; size: many; DNA: TGTGCCAGCAGCCAAGAGGGCGGAACTTACAATGAGCAGTTCTTC; CDR3: CASSQEGGTYNEQFF
J: TRBJ2-6; V: TRBV20-1; D: -; size: -; DNA: TGCAGTGCTAGCCCCGGTACTGGGGCCAACGTCCTGACTTTC; CDR3: CSASPGTGANVLTF
J: TRBJ2-5; V: TRBV6-6; D: TRBD1; size: many; DNA: TGTGCCAGCAGCTACAACGACGAGACAGGGGAAGAGACCCAGTACTTC; CDR3: CASSYNDETGEETQYF
J: TRBJ2-5; V: TRBV20-1; D: TRBD2; size: few; DNA: TGCAGTGCTCAAGCGGGAGGGCCGTCCCAAGAGACCCAGTACTTC; CDR3: CSAQAGGPSQETQYF
J: TRBJ2-4; V: TRBV6-2/TRBV6-3; D: -; size: -; DNA: TGTGCCAGCAGCCGCGGGACAGAGCACCTAAACATTCAGTACTTC; CDR3: CASSRGTEHLNIQYF
J: TRBJ1-4; V: TRBV20-1; D: -; size: -; DNA: TGCAGTGCTCCGTCACCAACTAATGAAAAACTGTTTTTT; CDR3: CSAPSPTNEKLFF
J: TRBJ2-1; V: TRBV27; D: TRBD1; size: few; DNA: TGTGCCAGCAGTTTAACAGGGGGCTATGAGCAGTTCTTC; CDR3: CASSLTGGYEQFF
J: TRBJ2-3; V: TRBV29-1; D: -; size: many; DNA: TGCAGCGTTGAGGACGGCACAGATACGCAGTATTTT; CDR3: CSVEDGTDTQYF
J: TRBJ1-4; V: TRBV28; D: TRBD1; size: many; DNA: TGTGCCAGCAGAACAGGGGTGTCTAATGAAAAACTGTTTTTT; CDR3: CASRTGVSNEKLFF
J: TRBJ2-1; V: TRBV6-6; D: TRBD1; size: few; DNA: TGTGCCAGCAGTTACTCACAGGGACAGGGTTTCAATGAGCAGTTCTTC; CDR3: CASSYSQGQGFNEQFF
J: TRBJ1-4; V: TRBV20-1; D: -; size: -; DNA: TGCAGTGCTAGTGACCGACAGGCGGGGGAAAAACTGTTTTTT; CDR3: CSASDRQAGEKLFF
J: TRBJ1-2; V: TRBV7-8; D: -; size: few; DNA: TGTGCCAGCAGCTTGTCGGGACACAGTAACTATGGCTACACCTTC; CDR3: CASSLSGHSNYGYTF
J: TRBJ2-5; V: TRBV4-3; D: TRBD2; size: -; DNA: TGCGCCAGCAGCCAAGATTTTCCGACTAGCGGATCCTCATTGGAGACCCAGTACTTC; CDR3: CASSQDFPTSGSSLETQYF
J: TRBJ2-7; V: TRBV29-1; D: TRBD2; size: few; DNA: TGCAGCGTCGCCAGCGGGAGAGAATTCAACGAGCAGTACTTC; CDR3: CSVASGREFNEQYF
J: TRBJ2-1; V: TRBV2; D: -; size: few; DNA: TGTGCCAGCAGTGAAGGACAGATCCTTTACAATGAGCAGTTCTTC; CDR3: CASSEGQILYNEQFF
J: TRBJ2-7; V: TRBV20-1; D: TRBD2; size: -; DNA: TGCAGTGCCACGGGGACTAGCGGTGCCTACGAGCAGTACTTC; CDR3: CSATGTSGAYEQYF
J: TRBJ2-5; V: TRBV14; D: -; size: few; DNA: TGTGCCAGCAGCCAAGATCTGGGGGGAGTTGAGACCCAGTACTTC; CDR3: CASSQDLGGVETQYF
J: TRBJ2-3; V: TRBV7-7; D: -; size: few; DNA: TGTGCTAGCAGCTTAGGCAGGGATGCAGATACGCAGTATTTT; CDR3: CASSLGRDADTQYF
J: TRBJ2-7; V: TRBV5-5; D: TRBD1; size: -; DNA: TGTGCCAGCAGCTGGGGGACAGTTAGTTCCTACGAGCAGTACTTC; CDR3: CASSWGTVSSYEQYF
J: TRBJ2-5; V: TRBV5-1; D: TRBD2; size: -; DNA: TGCGCCAGCAGCTTGGGTGCTCTAGCGGGAGTCGGGCAAGAGACCCAGTACTTC; CDR3: CASSLGALAGVGQETQYF
J: TRBJ2-1; V: TRBV20-1; D: -; size: few; DNA: TGCAGTGCTAGAGTAGTGGGGACCTACAATGAGCAGTTCTTC; CDR3: CSARVVGTYNEQFF
J: TRBJ2-3; V: TRBV9; D: -; size: -; DNA: TGTGCCAGCAGCGGTCTCCGGGACGGACCTCGAGATACGCAGTATTTT; CDR3: CASSGLRDGPRDTQYF
J: TRBJ2-1; V: TRBV10-1; D: TRBD2; size: few; DNA: TGCGCCAGCAGTGATCGGGGACTAGCCTCTGAGCAGTTCTTC; CDR3: CASSDRGLASEQFF
J: TRBJ1-1; V: TRBV3-1; D: -; size: -; DNA: TGTGCCAGCAGCCACGGGACCCACACTGAAGCTTTCTTT; CDR3: CASSHGTHTEAFF
J: TRBJ2-5; V: TRBV6-1; D: -; size: -; DNA: TGTGCCAGCAGTGTAAGGGGACTCTCAGGTCGAGAGACCCAGTACTTC; CDR3: CASSVRGLSGRETQYF
J: TRBJ2-3; V: TRBV20-1; D: -; size: many; DNA: TGCAGTGCTAGAGATATGTCCGATACGCAGTATTTT; CDR3: CSARDMSDTQYF
J: TRBJ2-1; V: TRBV7-3; D: -; size: few; DNA: TGTGCCAGCAGCTTCTACAGGGAGCGCGGGGCCAATGAGCAGTTCTTC; CDR3: CASSFYRERGANEQFF
J: TRBJ2-4; V: TRBV21-1; D: -; size: once; DNA: TGTGCCAGCAGCAAAGACGGACAGCCCTACTTC; CDR3: CASSKDGQPYF
J: TRBJ1-4; V: TRBV20-1; D: -; size: few; DNA: TGCAGTGCTAGGCGAAGCTTAAATGAAAAACTGTTTTTT; CDR3: CSARRSLNEKLFF
J: TRBJ2-3; V: TRBV2; D: TRBD2; size: few; DNA: TGTGCCAGCAGTGATGGACTAGCGAGCACAGATACGCAGTATTTT; CDR3: CASSDGLASTDTQYF
J: TRBJ1-5; V: TRBV20-1; D: -; size: -; DNA: TGCAGTGCTAGAAGCGGTGGAGAGGGCAATCAGCCCCAGCATTTT; CDR3: CSARSGGEGNQPQHF
J: TRBJ2-1; V: TRBV2; D: TRBD1; size: few; DNA: TGTGTCAGCAGCGGACAGGGGGAACTAAGTGAGCAGTTCTTC; CDR3: CVSSGQGELSEQFF
J: TRBJ2-7; V: TRBV12-3/TRBV12-4; D: -; size: many; DNA: TGTGCCAGCAGCCCTGCGGGCACCCTCTACGAGCAGTACTTC; CDR3: CASSPAGTLYEQYF
J: TRBJ2-3; V: TRBV11-3; D: -; size: -; DNA: TGTGCCAGCAGCTTAGAGGGGGCGGCGGGTCGCACAGATACGCAGTATTTT; CDR3: CASSLEGAAGRTDTQYF
J: TRBJ1-2; V: TRBV15; D: TRBD1; size: few; DNA: TGTGCCACCAGCAGGGGACAGGGGGCGGATGGCTACACCTTC; CDR3: CATSRGQGADGYTF
J: TRBJ2-1; V: TRBV6-5; D: -; size: -; DNA: TGTGCCAGCGAGAGGCAGATTCTCAATGAGCAGTTCTTC; CDR3: CASERQILNEQFF
J: TRBJ2-5; V: TRBV12-3/TRBV12-4; D: -; size: -; DNA: TGTGCCAGCAGTTTCGGGGAGCAAGAGACCCAGTACTTC; CDR3: CASSFGEQETQYF
J: TRBJ2-7; V: TRBV12-5; D: -; size: few; DNA: TGTGCTAGTGGTTTGGTTGGGCCCTACGAGCAGTACTTC; CDR3: CASGLVGPYEQYF
J: TRBJ2-7; V: TRBV6-1; D: TRBD2; size: -; DNA: TGTGCCGGCAGTCCAGTACTAGCGGGAGGGCCCTACGAGCAGTACTTC; CDR3: CAGSPVLAGGPYEQYF